The rows below give T cell receptor beta chains drawn from one sample of a study of cytomegalovirus exposure and HLA in healthy donors. Sequencing used immunoSEQ multiplex PCR; TCRdb keeps in-frame clones, though not all of them. The sample contains 100,000 or so clones, about four fifths of which appear only once. Input material: PBMCs. The source of these receptors is a woman aged 40 to 49 in good health and CMV-seronegative. CDR3s include the opening cysteine and the closing phenylalanine or tryptophan. Each record gives: clone size, D gene, V gene, J gene, CDR3 protein, CDR3 DNA. D genes are given only for firm matches. Size is omitted from some rows. Given values are once, few, many or a class for expanded clones.

>.|.|TRBV18|TRBJ2-1
CASSQDKNNEQFF
TGTGCCAGCTCACAGGACAAAAACAATGAGCAGTTCTTC
>.|.|TRBV27|TRBJ2-3
CASSSLATSTDTQYF
TGTGCCAGCAGTTCGCTAGCGACAAGCACAGATACGCAGTATTTT
>.|.|TRBV5-4|TRBJ2-7
CASSWGGSYEQYF
TGTGCCAGCAGCTGGGGAGGCTCCTACGAGCAGTACTTC
>.|TRBD2|TRBV7-8|TRBJ2-7
CASSLGKLAASSYEQYF
TGTGCCAGCAGCTTAGGGAAGCTAGCGGCTAGCTCCTACGAGCAGTACTTC
>.|TRBD1|TRBV4-3|TRBJ1-3
CASSPLTGGTGNTIYF
TGCGCCAGCAGCCCACTGACAGGGGGCACCGGAAACACCATATATTTT
>.|TRBD2|TRBV27|TRBJ2-7
CASSLLTSGALSYEQYF
TGTGCCAGCAGTCTCCTAACTAGCGGAGCCCTCTCCTACGAGCAGTACTTC
>.|TRBD1|TRBV6-6|TRBJ1-1
CASRIQGLHTEAFF
TGTGCCAGCAGGATACAGGGGCTGCACACTGAAGCTTTCTTT
>.|.|TRBV7-2|TRBJ2-5
CASSLDRAGIETQYF
TGTGCCAGCAGCTTAGACAGGGCGGGTATAGAGACCCAGTACTTC
>few|TRBD2|TRBV14|TRBJ2-1
CASSQRLATRFF
TGTGCCAGCAGCCAAAGACTAGCAACTCGGTTCTTC
>.|.|TRBV18|TRBJ2-5
CASSPSDQETQYF
TGTGCCAGCTCACCGAGCGACCAAGAGACCCAGTACTTC
>.|.|TRBV27|TRBJ1-1
CASSFLGPGTEAFF
TGTGCCAGCAGTTTTCTAGGTCCGGGCACTGAAGCTTTCTTT
>.|.|TRBV7-9|TRBJ1-4
CASSIETGTNEKLFF
TGTGCCAGCAGCATCGAGACGGGAACTAATGAAAAACTGTTTTTT
>.|TRBD1|TRBV10-3|TRBJ2-2
CAISAGQGNTGELFF
TGTGCCATCAGTGCGGGACAGGGTAACACCGGGGAGCTGTTTTTT
>.|TRBD2|TRBV4-2|TRBJ2-1
CASSQGAAGVSSYNEQFF
TGTGCCAGCAGCCAAGGGGCCGCGGGAGTCAGCTCCTACAATGAGCAGTTCTTC
>.|.|TRBV21-1|TRBJ1-5
CASSNGLDRATGQPQHF
TGTGCCAGCAGCAACGGACTCGACAGGGCGACGGGTCAGCCCCAGCATTTT
>.|TRBD2|TRBV6-4|TRBJ2-5
CASSILAGAQETQYF
TGTGCCAGCAGTATACTAGCGGGGGCCCAAGAGACCCAGTACTTC
>few|TRBD1|TRBV6-6|TRBJ2-3
CASKTGGTDTQYF
TGTGCCAGCAAGACAGGGGGAACAGATACGCAGTATTTT
>.|TRBD2|TRBV7-2|TRBJ2-1
CASSFVRGASDEQFF
TGTGCCAGCAGCTTCGTGCGGGGGGCTAGCGATGAGCAGTTCTTC
>.|.|TRBV28|TRBJ2-7
CASSLSPQGSLSYEQYF
TGTGCCAGCAGTTTATCCCCCCAGGGGTCGCTGAGTTACGAGCAGTACTTC
>.|TRBD2|TRBV18|TRBJ2-7
CASSPPPGTRSGEQYF
TGTGCCAGCTCACCACCGCCTGGGACTAGATCGGGCGAGCAGTACTTC
>.|.|TRBV28|TRBJ1-3
CASSSPQGLGNTIYF
TGTGCCAGCAGTTCCCCCCAGGGACTTGGAAACACCATATATTTT
>.|TRBD2|TRBV5-1|TRBJ2-3
CASSLRAGGGDTQYF
TGCGCCAGCAGCTTGAGGGCGGGAGGAGGTGATACGCAGTATTTT
>.|.|TRBV5-6|TRBJ1-1
CASSLWGITEAFF
TGTGCCAGCAGCTTGTGGGGCATCACTGAAGCTTTCTTT
>once|.|TRBV29-1|TRBJ2-3
CSVEEWTETSTDTQYF
TGCAGCGTTGAAGAATGGACAGAAACTAGCACAGATACGCAGTATTTT
>.|TRBD2|TRBV10-3|TRBJ2-1
CAISVSGTSGSPNSYNEQFF
TGTGCCATCAGTGTCTCCGGGACTAGCGGGAGCCCAAACTCCTACAATGAGCAGTTCTTC
>.|.|TRBV6-6|TRBJ2-2
CASSYRTRETGELFF
TGTGCCAGCAGTTACCGAACCCGGGAGACCGGGGAGCTGTTTTTT
>few|TRBD1|TRBV9|TRBJ2-7
CASSVGQGVYEQYF
TGTGCCAGCAGCGTAGGACAGGGGGTTTACGAGCAGTACTTC
>.|TRBD1|TRBV7-9|TRBJ2-7
CAIGTDTYEQYF
TGTGCCATTGGGACAGATACCTACGAGCAGTACTTC
>.|.|TRBV6-4|TRBJ1-6
CASSYWSGSPLHF
TGTGCCAGCAGTTATTGGTCGGGGTCACCCCTCCACTTT
>.|TRBD1|TRBV15|TRBJ1-2
CATSPGTAYGYTF
TGTGCCACCAGCCCAGGGACAGCATATGGCTACACCTTC
>.|.|TRBV5-6|TRBJ2-1
CASSLGDFLSSYNEQFF
TGTGCCAGCAGCTTGGGGGACTTCCTGAGCTCCTACAATGAGCAGTTCTTC
>few|.|TRBV7-9|TRBJ1-2
CSSSMDSYGYTF
TGTTCCAGCAGCATGGACAGCTATGGCTACACCTTC
>.|.|TRBV14|TRBJ2-5
CASSQVPETQYF
TGTGCCAGCAGCCAAGTTCCGGAGACCCAGTACTTC
>.|.|TRBV15|TRBJ2-2
CATSRPRGFGTGELFF
TGTGCCACCAGCAGACCCAGGGGTTTTGGGACCGGGGAGCTGTTTTTT
>.|.|TRBV7-3|TRBJ2-2
CASSPKTVQNTGELFF
TGTGCCAGCAGCCCTAAGACAGTGCAGAACACCGGGGAGCTGTTTTTT
>.|.|TRBV10-3|TRBJ1-5
CAISEIDQPQHF
TGTGCCATCAGTGAGATAGATCAGCCCCAGCATTTT
>.|TRBD1|TRBV28|TRBJ1-5
CASSFRQGWNQPQHF
TGTGCCAGCAGTTTCCGACAGGGGTGGAATCAGCCCCAGCATTTT
>.|TRBD1|TRBV19|TRBJ2-7
CASSPTGLGYEQYF
TGTGCCAGTAGCCCGACAGGGTTGGGCTACGAGCAGTACTTC
>.|.|TRBV30|TRBJ1-3
CASKFYLGGILGGNTIYF
TGTGCCTCCAAATTCTACTTGGGGGGGATCCTCGGTGGAAACACCATATATTTT
>.|.|TRBV19|TRBJ1-1
CASSILSLREAFF
TGTGCCAGTAGTATTTTGTCCCTGCGGGAAGCTTTCTTT
>once|.|TRBV6-5|TRBJ2-3
CASSYSTRGSTDTQYF
TGTGCCAGCAGTTACTCGACGCGGGGTAGCACAGATACGCAGTATTTT
>.|TRBD1|TRBV2|TRBJ2-3
CASSAGQGTDTQYF
TGTGCCAGCAGCGCGGGACAGGGCACAGATACGCAGTATTTT
>.|TRBD2|TRBV5-4|TRBJ2-1
CASSPGTSGPNEQFF
TGTGCCAGCAGCCCCGGGACTAGCGGCCCCAATGAGCAGTTCTTC
>.|.|TRBV9|TRBJ2-7
CASSPGEGEQYF
TGTGCCAGCAGCCCAGGAGAGGGCGAGCAGTACTTC
>.|TRBD2|TRBV7-9|TRBJ2-2
CASSVSSGKDTGELFF
TGTGCCAGCAGCGTCTCTAGCGGGAAGGACACCGGGGAGCTGTTTTTT
>.|TRBD1|TRBV6-5|TRBJ2-7
CASSSNRDRGGNEQYF
TGTGCCAGCAGTTCGAACCGGGACAGGGGGGGGAACGAGCAGTACTTC
>once|TRBD2|TRBV11-1|TRBJ2-1
CASSPRLASSNEQFF
TGTGCCAGCAGCCCCAGACTAGCCTCCAGCAATGAGCAGTTCTTC
>.|TRBD2|TRBV4-2|TRBJ2-1
CASSPGLAGGWTPAPEQFF
TGTGCCAGCAGCCCCGGACTAGCGGGCGGCTGGACCCCGGCGCCTGAGCAGTTCTTC
>once|.|TRBV28|TRBJ2-7
CASSSGNTYEQYF
TGTGCCAGCAGTTCAGGGAATACCTACGAGCAGTACTTC
>.|.|TRBV10-1|TRBJ1-1
CASSAGDRGYTEAFF
TGCGCCAGCAGTGCCGGGGATCGGGGGTACACTGAAGCTTTCTTT
>.|TRBD2|TRBV27|TRBJ2-4
CASSQLPPGTSRNIQYF
TGTGCCAGCAGTCAACTCCCTCCCGGGACTAGCCGAAACATTCAGTACTTC
>.|.|TRBV10-3|TRBJ2-5
CAISDPGNQETQYF
TGTGCCATCAGTGATCCGGGAAATCAAGAGACCCAGTACTTC
>.|.|TRBV5-1|TRBJ1-1
CASSTEKEAFF
TGCGCCAGCAGTACAGAGAAAGAAGCTTTCTTT
>.|.|TRBV30|TRBJ2-1
CAWSVSAGEQFF
TGTGCCTGGAGTGTAAGCGCCGGTGAGCAGTTCTTC
>.|.|TRBV30|TRBJ1-6
CAWSPGAENSPLHF
TGTGCCTGGAGTCCTGGAGCTGAGAATTCCCCCCTCCACTTT
>few|.|TRBV9|TRBJ2-3
CASSVASADTQYF
TGTGCCAGCAGCGTAGCTAGTGCAGATACGCAGTATTTT
>.|TRBD2|TRBV11-2|TRBJ2-1
CASSLNTGGYNEQFF
TGTGCCAGCAGCTTAAATACGGGGGGTTACAATGAGCAGTTCTTC
>.|TRBD2|TRBV23-1|TRBJ2-3
CASSAGGDCDTQYF
TGCGCCAGCAGTGCGGGGGGGGACTGCGATACGCAGTATTTT
>.|.|TRBV28|TRBJ1-1
CASNYRAGSTEAFF
TGTGCCAGCAATTACAGGGCGGGCAGCACTGAAGCTTTCTTT
>.|TRBD1|TRBV30|TRBJ2-5
CAWNGDRGIQETQYF
TGTGCCTGGAATGGTGACAGGGGAATTCAAGAGACCCAGTACTTC